Given below is one TCR beta chain in context. Its cognate antigen is unknown. Positive CCR7 selection of CD45RO-negative cells yielded the naive CD8 cells, and terminally differentiated effector memory CD45RA+ cells were excluded. Generated by immunoSEQ multiplex PCR, the TCRdb table keeps only in-frame clones and is missing some. The table shows some 2,000,000 clones, with roughly 95% occurring only once. The sample is drawn from a study of shared clonotypes between healthy human individuals. Study findings and constraints: Generation probabilities of non-shared clonotypes were lower (relative to those shared by all four donors). It was the few donors that limited the genetic and exposure-history diversity represented.

Deletions cut 9 bases from V and 4 bases from J, with 9 bases between. The CDR3 is 12 residues long. The germline V gene encodes CDR1 LGHNA and CDR2 YSLEER. The sample was naive CD8+ T cells sorted from blood. This chain links TRBV4-3 with TRBJ1-4; D not certain. The receptor was isolated from a young man in good health. The CDR3 region is CASQRGNEKLFF. The CDR3 coding sequence is TGCGCCAGTCAACGGGGTAATGAAAAACTGTTTTTT.